The T cell receptor beta chain described here comes from a study of blood T cells in healthy people across ages. Whole-study results and caveats: Roughly linear declines in TCR beta diversity per million T cells occurred with age.

The CDR3 loop spans 15 amino acids. Trimming took 6 bases from V and 0 from J, leaving 11 bases between them. Germline CDR1 and CDR2: SGHAT and FQNNGV. PCR was performed a second time for about 7 to 11 cycles using a sample-barcoded 5' primer and a J-beta primer mix. TCRdb re-called the 5' RACE reads through MiXCR, storing one row per CDR3 protein. The sample has 1.5 million to 2 million distinct CDR3 sequences; roughly 30% are singletons. For this clonotype: Its specificity is not known.

This sequence originates from a woman aged 30 to 39 in good health. The sample taken for sequencing was blood. The chain joins TRBV11-2 to TRBJ1-4, with D perhaps TRBD1 (5 bases). The CDR3 reads CASSLRGSTNEKLFF. For the CDR3, the DNA is TGTGCCAGCAGTCTCCGGGGGTCAACTAATGAAAAACTGTTTTTT.